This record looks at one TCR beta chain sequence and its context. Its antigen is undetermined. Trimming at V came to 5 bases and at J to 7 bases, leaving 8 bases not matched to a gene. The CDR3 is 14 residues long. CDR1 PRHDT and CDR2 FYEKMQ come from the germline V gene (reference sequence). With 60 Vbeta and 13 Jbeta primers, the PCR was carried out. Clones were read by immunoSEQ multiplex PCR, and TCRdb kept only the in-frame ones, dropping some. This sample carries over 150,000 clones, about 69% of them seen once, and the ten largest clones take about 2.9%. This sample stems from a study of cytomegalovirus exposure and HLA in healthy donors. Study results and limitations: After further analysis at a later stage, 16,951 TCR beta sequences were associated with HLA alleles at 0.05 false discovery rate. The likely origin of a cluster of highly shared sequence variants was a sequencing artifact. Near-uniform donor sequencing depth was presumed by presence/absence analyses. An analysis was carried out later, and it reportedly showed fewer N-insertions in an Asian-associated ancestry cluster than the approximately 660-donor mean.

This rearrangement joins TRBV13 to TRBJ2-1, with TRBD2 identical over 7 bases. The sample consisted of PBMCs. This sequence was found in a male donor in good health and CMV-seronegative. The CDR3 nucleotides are TGTGCCAGCAGCGCGTCGTTTAGCGGGAATGAGCAGTTCTTC. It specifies CASSASFSGNEQFF.